This TCR beta chain stems from a study of a mutant IDH1 vaccine in newly diagnosed glioma (dated by TCRdb to the early 2020s). Some background on the complete study: Vaccination was initiated 4-6 weeks after radiotherapy alone, or concurrently with temozolomide cycles in the chemotherapy-containing groups. The roughly 32 treated patients were 62.5% male and around 40% female, with a mean age of approximately 40 years. Prior to enrollment, patients had been given standard therapy consisting of radiotherapy alone, temozolomide alone, or radiochemotherapy with temozolomide, with the combination given to most patients. The week-35 safety follow-up took place at visit V12, and the week-47 end of study took place at visit V13. Six visits were used for peripheral blood collection: V03 (baseline), V05, V07, V10, V12 and V13. Longitudinal TCRB deep sequencing was performed for about 25 treated patients wherever samples were available for exploratory analyses.

Regarding this clone: Its antigen has not been determined. Base qualities are not at hand, and no much larger clone is one base apart.

General conclusions and limits of the study: Availability determined which PBMC samples were chosen for TCRB deep sequencing. The authors noted that analyses of patient blood samples could not be reproduced because of sample limitations. Across multiple MHC alleles, vaccine-induced immune responses were seen in around 94% of patients. Changes in the top peripheral T cell clonotypes picked up by TCRB sequencing did not appear to be linked to pseudoprogression.

CDR1 SGHNT and CDR2 YENEEA were looked up in the germline V gene. The CDR3 goes from the cysteine to the phenylalanine over 15 residues. The CDR3 DNA has 45 bases and is translated from base 1. V and J are trimmed by 3 bases and 5 bases, and the gene matches miss 5 bases of the junction. The time point label on this specimen signifies: week 47, end of study. Each vaccine dose was 300 ug of a 20-mer mutant IDH1 peptide in Montanide, given subcutaneously with topical imiquimod. Across visits V03 through V10, patients got a total of eight vaccinations, given in weeks 1, 3, 5, 7, 11, 15, 19 and 23. Newly diagnosed WHO grade 3 or 4 IDH1-mutant astrocytomas showing loss of nuclear ATRX were present in the donors. The samples were drawn from NOA16, a multicentre, single-arm, open-label phase I trial in Germany that tested a mutant IDH1 peptide vaccine in humans for the first time. Genomic DNA for TCRB sequencing was extracted from EDTA blood using the DNeasy Blood and Tissue Kit.

Library prep was done by the immunoSEQ multiplex PCR assay. Rearranged TCR beta chain sequences were amplified using the hsTCRB Kit according to the manufacturer's protocol. Sequencing of TCRB libraries was carried out on an Illumina MiSeq. The paper's processing steps were these. The kit vendor's proprietary platform handled demultiplexing, trimming and gene mapping. What TCRdb holds here is the immuneACCESS table cut down to in-frame rearrangements. Part of the clones is not present; checked against another copy, under half of the missing clones reflect an unresolved V gene, and the others are unexplained. For V, J and clone size, that table is used; D and trimming come from the DNA. This sample comprises approximately 50,000 clones, roughly four fifths of them detected only once. The leading ten clones occupy roughly 3% of the sample.

This clonotype was obtained from a woman aged 45-59 years with glioma. Sequenced material: PBMCs, taken from a glioma patient whose treatment included an IDH1 peptide vaccine. The rearrangement joined TRBV11-3 to TRBJ1-4, with 8 middle bases fitting TRBD1. DNA sequence: TGTGCCAGCAGCTTGCGGACAGGGCGGAATGAAAAACTGTTTTTT. It is translated as CASSLRTGRNEKLFF. Extended through the reference TRBV11-3 and TRBJ1-4 proteins, this CDR3 yields the full variable domain: EAGVVQSPRYKIIEKKQPVAFWCNPISGHNTLYWYLQNLGQGPELLIRYENEEAVDDSQLPKDRFSAERLKGVDSTLKIQPAELGDSAVYLCASSLRTGRNEKLFFGSGTQLSVL.